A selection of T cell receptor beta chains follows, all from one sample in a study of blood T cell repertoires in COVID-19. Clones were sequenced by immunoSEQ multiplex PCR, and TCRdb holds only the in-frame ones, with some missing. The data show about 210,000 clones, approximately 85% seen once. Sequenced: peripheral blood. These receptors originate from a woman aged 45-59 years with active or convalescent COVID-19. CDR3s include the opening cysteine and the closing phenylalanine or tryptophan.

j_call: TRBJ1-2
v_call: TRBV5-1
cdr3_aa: CASSLVTGSYGYTF

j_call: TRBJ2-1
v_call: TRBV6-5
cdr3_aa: CASSYFLPGQNNEQFF

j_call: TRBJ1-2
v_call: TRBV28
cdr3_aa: CASSATGILSYGYTF

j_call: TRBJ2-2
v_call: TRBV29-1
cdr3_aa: CSVETGTITGELFF

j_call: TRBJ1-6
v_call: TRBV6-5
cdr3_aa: CASRLGGKISPLHF

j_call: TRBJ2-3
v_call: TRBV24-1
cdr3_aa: CATSDLQGVDTQYF

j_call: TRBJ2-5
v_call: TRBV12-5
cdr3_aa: CASGLEVSGGQETQYF

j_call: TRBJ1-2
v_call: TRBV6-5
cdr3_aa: CASSYARFGKGGYTF

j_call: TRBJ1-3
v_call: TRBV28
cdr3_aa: CASRPTRDTIYF

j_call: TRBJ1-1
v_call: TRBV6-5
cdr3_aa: CASSYKGGGNTEAFF

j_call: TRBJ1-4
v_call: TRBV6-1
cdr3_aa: CASSGPDTLRATNEKLFF

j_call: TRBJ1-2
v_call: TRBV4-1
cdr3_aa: CASSQAGGAPYGYTF

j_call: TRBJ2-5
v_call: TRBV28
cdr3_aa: CASTSTAGSSGDLGTQYF

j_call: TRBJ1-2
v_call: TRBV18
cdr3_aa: CASSPQGNDGYTF

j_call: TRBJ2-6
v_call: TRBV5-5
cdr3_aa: CASSSLPGQGAGANVLTF

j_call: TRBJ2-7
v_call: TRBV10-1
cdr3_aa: CASSDGLLQGAYEQYF

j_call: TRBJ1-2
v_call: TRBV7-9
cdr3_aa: CASTRLQGSYGYTF

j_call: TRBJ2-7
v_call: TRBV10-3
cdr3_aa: CAISDESAYEQYF

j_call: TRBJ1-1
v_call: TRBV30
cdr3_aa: CAWRQGNTEAFF

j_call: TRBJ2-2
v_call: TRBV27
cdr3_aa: CASSSRTATGELFF